What follows is one T cell receptor beta chain and its context. These data are taken from a study of blood T cell repertoires in COVID-19. The wider study: T cells, B-cell-depleted T cells, or PBMCs provided the cDNA or gDNA that served as material.

Germline V lookup: CDR1 LGHNA, CDR2 YSLEER. CDR3 size: 15 residues. Trimming removed 4 bases from V and 3 bases from J; junction bases left unmatched: 7. Per the original data handling: How many nucleated cells were present was estimated from reference gene primer amplification. Clones were read by immunoSEQ multiplex PCR, and TCRdb kept only the in-frame ones, dropping some. V and J calls and clone size follow that table, whereas D and trimming were derived from the DNA. Counted here are about 52,000 clones, just under 90% occurring once; the ten biggest clones make up 9%. This clonotype was sampled from a man aged 80 or over with active or convalescent COVID-19. What was sequenced was peripheral blood. The V call is TRBV4-3, the J call TRBJ1-2; 8 bases line up with TRBD1. In DNA form, the CDR3 reads TGCGCCAGCAGCCCGGGGACAGGAGATTACTATGGCTACACCTTC. It yields the protein CASSPGTGDYYGYTF.